The entry that follows covers one T cell receptor beta chain sequence. This clonotype has a count of ten or more. The antigen this receptor binds is unknown. No base quality information exists; no much larger clone differs at one position. TCR beta CDR3 regions were amplified from RNA transcripts. A first-round RT-PCR of the TCR CDR3 used the HTBI primer set with the Qiagen OneStep RT-PCR kit. A second multiplex PCR round built the libraries, followed by size selection and purification. Sequencing of the libraries was done on an Illumina HiSeq2000 using paired-end 100 bp reads. As for the authors' bioinformatics: SOAPnuke was used to process the raw data, with reads discarded if the reads contained adapters or uncalled bases, had a mean Phred below 15, or lacked an exact constant-primer or identifier match. COPE v1.2.5 was used to merge the high-quality paired reads, and each unique nucleotide sequence was defined as a clonotype. MiTCR v1.1 was used to align clonotypes to the IMGT TRBV, TRBD and TRBJ reference segments. Analysis was restricted to V-J combinations with a frequency above 0.0001, which covered roughly 99% of repertoires. A TCS score was defined as the ratio between F50 (clonal expansion) and ExV (chaos), using BLOSUM62-based TCRdist between CDR3 peptides within each V-J. Welch's t-statistics and random forest reduced 500 to 550 V-J features to 13, which were used in a naive Bayes classifier (R e1071). TCRdb passed the public sequencing reads through fastp at Q25 and MiXCR, retaining productive beta sequences. Every CDR3 protein is listed once, alongside the most common genes and DNA of its rows. TCRdb's processing, not the authors', yielded these V and J calls. The table for this sample lists about 380,000 distinct CDR3 sequences; approximately 18% of them were counted only once. Around 40% of the sample belongs to the ten largest clones.

Measured from the cysteine to the phenylalanine, the CDR3 is 15 residues long. This entry keeps only the CDR3 DNA: 45 bases, framed from base 1. Trimming at the junction amounts to 6 bases on V and 2 bases on J, and the germline ends lie 14 bases apart. The source of the sample is a study of T cells in Graves' hyperthyroidism and ophthalmopathy (dated by TCRdb to the late 2010s). In terms of the full investigation: Peripheral blood was collected at initial diagnosis, before any treatment. Prospective prediction of ophthalmopathy was tested in an independent validation cohort consisting of 18 hyperthyroidism patients and some 16 patients who later progressed to ophthalmopathy. The paper describes TCR Vbeta CDR3 sequencing of 120 to 150 peripheral blood samples, made up of 43 ophthalmopathy patients, roughly 75 hyperthyroidism patients and 17 progressor patients. TCR V-J signatures able to tell the groups apart were searched for in a discovery cohort of 90 to 100 patients, of whom 43 had Graves' ophthalmopathy and roughly 57 had stable Graves' hyperthyroidism. In addition, the study compared T-cell repertoires in thyroid tissue and in blood from roughly 6 Graves' hyperthyroidism patients. Following sampling, methimazole starting at 30 mg daily was given to hyperthyroidism patients, and high-dose intravenous methylprednisolone was given to ophthalmopathy patients. The approximately 95 discovery patients were divided at random into training and test sets in a 7:3 ratio.

Study-level results and caveats: Sample size was not statistically predetermined, and investigators were not blinded to group allocation. In cross-validation, a model built on a 13 V-J signature told ophthalmopathy apart from stable hyperthyroidism with approximately 90% sensitivity and around 83% specificity, and in testing the same model reached 80%/75%. During validation, the model predicted progression to ophthalmopathy a median of around six months ahead of onset, with more than 60% sensitivity and less than 85% specificity. Blood samples also contained most of the expanded thyroid clonotypes (frequency above 0.001), which suggests that blood repertoires may reflect thyroid immune responses.

Moderately to severely active disease, a Clinical Activity Score of at least 3, a NOSPECS grade of at least 4, and a duration under 3 months were present in ophthalmopathy patients. Patients with uncontrolled infections, other autoimmune diseases, pregnancy or lactation were excluded. Clinical symptoms, serum thyroxine and TRAb, thyroid ultrasound, and orbital computed tomography formed the basis for the diagnoses. PBMCs were separated from under 12 ml of fresh peripheral blood using Ficoll-Paque density gradient centrifugation. Total RNA was extracted using Trizol reagent, and RNA quality was assessed on an Agilent 2100 Bioanalyzer.

Sequenced input: blood. This sequence uses TRBV12-3 or TRBV12-4 and TRBJ1-3; the D segment could be TRBD1, given 5 matching bases. The TCR was taken from a man in his late teens or twenties with Graves' ophthalmopathy. The CDR3 protein: CASSIGWGAGNTIYF. The base sequence is TGTGCCAGCAGCATTGGGTGGGGGGCTGGAAACACCATATATTTT.